These T cell receptor beta chains were read from a single sample in a study of CD8 T cells in ankylosing spondylitis. Using its own MiXCR run on the 5' RACE reads, TCRdb lists one record per CDR3 protein. Of 400,000 or so distinct CDR3 sequences in the sample, around 26% were seen once. Sequences were obtained from blood, either unsorted or a sorted T cell fraction (not recorded which). These receptors were obtained from a male donor with ankylosing spondylitis. Each CDR3 is given with its conserved first and last residue. The order of the fields is J gene, V gene, clone size, D gene, CDR3 protein, CDR3 DNA. D genes are given only for firm matches. Expanded clones get a size class; other rows say once, few or many, or leave the size out.

>TRBJ2-3|TRBV20-1|.|TRBD1
CSARVGTGGTDTQYF
TGCAGTGCTAGAGTGGGGACAGGGGGCACAGATACGCAGTATTTT
>TRBJ2-3|TRBV15|few|.
CATSRGRFTDTQYF
TGTGCCACCAGCAGAGGGAGATTCACAGATACGCAGTATTTT
>TRBJ2-6|TRBV5-5|.|.
CASSLLSSGANVLTF
TGTGCCAGCAGCTTGTTGAGCTCTGGGGCCAACGTCCTGACTTTC
>TRBJ2-1|TRBV2|.|.
CASSEGAGSSYNEQFF
TGTGCCAGCAGTGAAGGAGCAGGGAGCTCCTACAATGAGCAGTTCTTC
>TRBJ2-3|TRBV10-3|.|TRBD1
CAIRPGQGSADTQYF
TGTGCCATAAGACCGGGACAGGGGAGTGCAGATACGCAGTATTTT
>TRBJ1-2|TRBV3-1|many|.
CASSPFWGRPDLQNYGYTF
TGTGCCAGCAGCCCTTTTTGGGGCCGACCCGACCTTCAGAACTATGGCTACACCTTC
>TRBJ2-7|TRBV2|.|TRBD2
CASSVDPTSAYEQYF
TGTGCCAGCAGTGTAGACCCGACTAGCGCCTACGAGCAGTACTTC
>TRBJ2-6|TRBV3-1|.|TRBD1
CASSQGTGAGANVLTF
TGTGCCAGCAGCCAAGGGACAGGGGCCGGGGCCAACGTCCTGACTTTC
>TRBJ2-3|TRBV6-1|.|.
CASSEFGLEVNTDTQYF
TGTGCCAGCAGTGAATTTGGCCTGGAGGTTAACACAGATACGCAGTATTTT
>TRBJ2-5|TRBV6-2/TRBV6-3|once|.
CASNRYRGETQYF
TGTGCCAGCAACAGGTATCGAGGAGAGACCCAGTACTTC
>TRBJ2-7|TRBV3-1|.|.
CASSQGRSAIYEQYF
TGTGCCAGCAGCCAAGGTCGGAGCGCAATTTACGAGCAGTACTTC
>TRBJ1-4|TRBV29-1|.|.
CSVDTGRTNEKLFF
TGCAGCGTTGACACCGGTCGGACTAATGAAAAACTGTTTTTT
>TRBJ1-1|TRBV12-3/TRBV12-4|many|.
CASSSRVTPEAFF
TGTGCCAGCAGTTCGCGGGTTACTCCTGAAGCTTTCTTT
>TRBJ1-1|TRBV29-1|.|TRBD1
CSGGTGDTEAFF
TGCAGCGGGGGGACAGGGGACACTGAAGCTTTCTTT
>TRBJ2-1|TRBV24-1|.|TRBD1
CATSDSLDRVYEQFF
TGTGCCACCAGTGATTCACTGGACAGGGTCTATGAGCAGTTCTTC
>TRBJ1-5|TRBV6-1|.|.
CASRPRTAGNQPQHF
TGTGCCAGCCGTCCAAGGACGGCAGGCAATCAGCCCCAGCATTTT
>TRBJ1-5|TRBV2|few|.
CASSERYLGGDNQPQHF
TGTGCCAGCAGTGAAAGGTATCTGGGTGGAGACAATCAGCCCCAGCATTTT
>TRBJ1-5|TRBV9|many|.
CASRQPQHF
TGTGCCAGCAGGCAGCCCCAGCATTTT
>TRBJ2-6|TRBV5-1|.|.
CASSPRDPSGANVLTF
TGCGCCAGCAGCCCGAGGGACCCCTCTGGGGCCAACGTCCTGACTTTC
>TRBJ1-5|TRBV29-1|.|.
CSVGPGNNQPQHF
TGCAGCGTTGGTCCAGGAAACAATCAGCCCCAGCATTTT
>TRBJ1-6|TRBV27|.|.
CASSLGRRPLHF
TGTGCCAGCAGTTTGGGAAGGAGGCCCCTCCACTTT
>TRBJ2-5|TRBV5-1|few|.
CASSLGREATQYF
TGCGCCAGCAGCTTGGGCAGGGAAGCGACCCAGTACTTC
>TRBJ2-3|TRBV20-1|.|TRBD2
CSASGRAGSTDTQYF
TGCAGTGCTAGCGGGAGGGCCGGTAGCACAGATACGCAGTATTTT
>TRBJ1-6|TRBV15|few|TRBD1
CATSRGDRGNSPLHF
TGTGCCACCAGCAGAGGGGACAGGGGAAATTCACCCCTCCACTTT
>TRBJ2-5|TRBV7-2|.|TRBD2
CASRESSGQETQYF
TGTGCCAGCAGGGAGTCTAGCGGTCAAGAGACCCAGTACTTC
>TRBJ2-3|TRBV20-1|.|.
CSAIDFQSTDTQYF
TGCAGTGCTATTGACTTCCAAAGCACAGATACGCAGTATTTT
>TRBJ2-1|TRBV11-2|.|.
CASSRDSFPYNEQFF
TGTGCCAGCAGTCGAGACAGTTTCCCCTACAATGAGCAGTTCTTC
>TRBJ1-6|TRBV18|.|.
CASSPGERSPLHF
TGTGCCAGCTCACCGGGGGAAAGGTCACCCCTCCACTTT
>TRBJ2-5|TRBV5-1|few|.
CASSLAGARGETQYF
TGCGCCAGCAGCTTGGCCGGTGCTAGAGGCGAGACCCAGTACTTC
>TRBJ1-2|TRBV7-9|.|TRBD1
CASSVGQGAGGYTF
TGTGCCAGCAGCGTAGGACAGGGGGCAGGTGGCTACACCTTC
>TRBJ1-6|TRBV11-2|.|.
CASSHISYNSPLHF
TGTGCCAGCAGCCATATCTCCTATAATTCACCCCTCCACTTT
>TRBJ2-5|TRBV4-2|.|TRBD2
CASSQDLVAGAGETQYF
TGTGCCAGCAGCCAAGATCTGGTAGCGGGAGCGGGAGAGACCCAGTACTTC
>TRBJ2-7|TRBV5-1|.|TRBD2
CASSKGLPPRYEQYF
TGCGCCAGCAGCAAGGGACTACCTCCGCGCTACGAGCAGTACTTC
>TRBJ2-2|TRBV7-9|few|.
CASTQTGGRGTGELFF
TGTGCCAGCACCCAAACGGGGGGCAGGGGCACCGGGGAGCTGTTTTTT
>TRBJ1-1|TRBV12-3/TRBV12-4|few|.
CASSGQSNTEAFF
TGTGCCAGCAGTGGACAATCGAACACTGAAGCTTTCTTT
>TRBJ1-5|TRBV4-2|.|.
CASSQESGTNNQPQHF
TGTGCCAGCAGCCAAGAGTCTGGGACTAACAATCAGCCCCAGCATTTT
>TRBJ1-4|TRBV29-1|.|.
CSVYAGDATNEKLFF
TGCAGCGTCTATGCGGGAGATGCAACTAATGAAAAACTGTTTTTT
>TRBJ2-5|TRBV20-1|few|TRBD2
CSASLPRLAGSPQETQYF
TGCAGTGCTAGTCTTCCCCGACTAGCGGGAAGTCCCCAAGAGACCCAGTACTTC
>TRBJ2-4|TRBV6-1|.|.
CASSTGTFQNIQYF
TGTGCCAGCAGTACAGGGACATTCCAAAACATTCAGTACTTC
>TRBJ2-5|TRBV11-2|.|.
CASSGTGTQYF
TGTGCCAGCAGCGGTACGGGGACCCAGTACTTC
>TRBJ2-3|TRBV20-1|few|.
CSARGYGPQYF
TGCAGTGCTAGAGGGTACGGCCCGCAGTATTTT
>TRBJ1-1|TRBV5-1|.|.
CASNQQGLVNTEAFF
TGCGCCAGCAACCAACAGGGTTTGGTGAACACTGAAGCTTTCTTT
>TRBJ1-1|TRBV19|.|.
CASSRESEAFF
TGTGCCAGTAGTAGGGAATCTGAAGCTTTCTTT